This TCR beta chain is from a study of naive and memory T cell subsets. Trimming took 6 bases from V and 2 from J, leaving 16 bases between them. From germline, CDR1 is MDHEN and CDR2 SYDVKM. CDR3 length: 15 residues. The beta constant-region primer was an equimolar mix of two oligonucleotides covering TRBC1 and TRBC2. Four rounds of PCR amplified the ligated cDNA using nested alpha and beta constant-region primers plus SP2. An oligonucleotide with the SP2 primer and a 12-nucleotide UMI was ligated to the cDNA 3' end. TCRdb re-derived calls from the UMI-ligation and nested PCR reads in MiXCR, one entry per CDR3 protein. Among approximately 31,000 distinct CDR3 sequences listed, roughly 20% were seen once. Cells stained for CD3, CD4, CD8, CD45RA, CD27 and viability were sorted into four CD45RA/CD27 subsets. Sorting gates: effector memory CD45RA-CD27-, EMRA CD45RA+CD27-.

Specimen: effector memory CD4+ T cells from blood. Specified subset: effector memory, CD45RA- CD27-. This receptor was identified in a human donor in good health. The chain recombines TRBV28 with TRBJ1-1; possibly TRBD1 for D (5 bases). The CDR3 nucleotides read TGTGCCAGCAGGCCTTACAGGATTCAAAACACTGAAGCTTTCTTT. It translates to CASRPYRIQNTEAFF. The full variable domain, in which reference TRBV28 and TRBJ1-1 provide the parts outside the CDR3, is DVKVTQSSRYLVKRTGEKVFLECVQDMDHENMFWYRQDPGLGLRLIYFSYDVKMKEKGDIPEGYSVSREKKERFSLILESASTNQTSMYLCASRPYRIQNTEAFFGQGTRLTVV.